The 24 T cell receptor beta chains below come from one sample, sequenced in a study of blood T cell repertoires in COVID-19. Assay used: immunoSEQ multiplex PCR; TCRdb lists only in-frame clones, some missing. The sample gives around 260,000 clones, around 87% of which show up once; under 2.5% is in the top ten. The sequencing input was peripheral blood. The source is a woman aged 45 to 65 with acute or convalescent COVID-19.

CDR3 in DNA: TGTGCCAGCCGTGAAACAGGGGGTGCCTATGGCTACACCTTC. Protein: CASRETGGAYGYTF. This rearrangement joins TRBV9 to TRBJ1-2; 8 bases fit TRBD1. V lost 7 bases and J lost 4; bases outside the gene matches: 9. The CDR3 is 14 residues long. Looked up from germline, CDR1 is SGDLS and CDR2 is YYNGEE.

This chain joins TRBV28 and TRBJ2-1; 7 positions agree with TRBD2. The V segment lost 2 bases and the J segment 3 bases; nucleotides outside the gene matches: 7. Germline V CDR1 and CDR2: MDHEN, SYDVKM. The CDR3 is 16 amino acids. CDR3 protein: CASSLVSLAVYNEQFF. In DNA form, the CDR3 reads TGTGCCAGCAGTTTAGTCTCGCTAGCGGTCTACAATGAGCAGTTCTTC.

J is TRBJ2-1 and V is TRBV27, with 9 bases matching TRBD2. After removal of 3 bases from V and 7 bases from J, the junction contained 10 bases not matched to a gene. The V gene's germline CDR1 is MNHEY and CDR2 SMNVEV (reference sequence). This CDR3 spans 16 amino acids. The DNA for the CDR3 is TGTGCCAGCAGTTTCGGGTGGCTAGCGGGAATAAATGAGCAGTTCTTC. It translates to CASSFGWLAGINEQFF.

This clone was seen a handful of times. The chain combines TRBV6-6 with TRBJ1-5; D ambiguous. CDR1 and CDR2 (germline): MNHNY, SVGAGI (reference sequence). V was cut by 6 bases and J by 5 bases, with 11 bases left in between. This CDR3 has 13 amino acids. CDR3 sequence: CASRQIDDQPQHF. In DNA, the CDR3 is TGTGCCAGCAGGCAGATTGATGATCAGCCCCAGCATTTT.

The chain uses TRBV20-1 and TRBJ2-5; TRBD1 matches 9 bases. Germline V gives CDR1 DFQATT, CDR2 SNEGSKA (reference sequence). There are 16 residues in the CDR3. Trimming took 3 bases from V and 2 from J; bases not matched to a gene: 10. The CDR3 nucleotides are TGCAGTGCTAGTTCGGTCCGGGACAGGGATCAAGAGACCCAGTACTTC. Protein product: CSASSVRDRDQETQYF.

The chain joins TRBV19 to TRBJ2-3, with 10 bases fitting TRBD2. V was pared by 3 bases and J by 5 bases, with 8 bases of the junction left unmatched. Germline lookup yields CDR1 LNHDA and CDR2 SQIVND (reference sequence). The CDR3 consists of 16 residues. The CDR3 region has the DNA TGTGCCAGTAGTATTTATGGGACTAGCGATCTAGATACGCAGTATTTT. The encoded protein is CASSIYGTSDLDTQYF.

The chain has TRBV27 and TRBJ2-1; 11 positions agree with TRBD2. The CDR3 length is 16 residues. The J segment lost 4 bases and the V segment lost 5 bases, leaving 7 bases of the junction unmatched. The germline gives CDR1 MNHEY, CDR2 SMNVEV (reference sequence). The CDR3 nucleotides are TGTGCCAGCAGTCTTAGACTAGCGGGGACTTACAATGAGCAGTTCTTC. Translated, it gives CASSLRLAGTYNEQFF.

This clone has just a few counts. The genes are TRBV28 and TRBJ2-1; 9 nucleotides align to TRBD2. The junction had 3 bases not matched to a gene; V was cut back by 4 bases and J by 5 bases. CDR3 length: 14 residues. CDR1 is MDHEN, CDR2 SYDVKM, per germline. The CDR3 DNA follows: TGTGCCAGCAGTTGGGCGGGAGGGGACAATGAGCAGTTCTTC. It yields the protein CASSWAGGDNEQFF.

The rearrangement links TRBV7-9 to TRBJ2-5; TRBD1 agrees at 9 bases. The J segment lost 5 bases and the V segment lost 1 base, leaving 8 bases of the junction unmatched. CDR1 and CDR2 from the germline V gene are SEHNR and FQNEAQ (reference sequence). The CDR3 runs to 16 residues. CDR3 amino acids: CASSLEGLTGGETQYF. CDR3 DNA sequence: TGTGCCAGCAGCTTAGAAGGGTTGACAGGGGGGGAGACCCAGTACTTC.

This chain connects TRBV24-1 to TRBJ2-3, with D maybe TRBD2 (6 bases). The ends were cut back, 4 bases at V and 4 bases at J, with 17 bases in the middle. There are 16 residues in the CDR3. Germline-derived CDR1 and CDR2 are KGHDR and SFDVKD. CDR3: CATSDPREPQADTQYF. Here the CDR3 DNA reads TGTGCCACCAGTGACCCCCGGGAGCCCCAGGCAGATACGCAGTATTTT.

This sequence joins TRBV6-6 and TRBJ1-2; 10 nucleotides match TRBD1. The CDR3 is 16 amino acids. From germline, CDR1 is MNHNY and CDR2 SVGAGI (reference sequence). The trim removed 5 bases at V and 3 bases at J, leaving 9 bases unmatched. The CDR3 sequence: CASSRQGARFDYGYTF. Written as DNA, the CDR3 is TGTGCCAGCAGTAGACAGGGGGCGCGTTTCGACTATGGCTACACCTTC.

This clone appeared once. The chain has TRBV21-1 and TRBJ2-7; whether TRBD1, the table's D call, matches the DNA was not checked. TRBV21-1 is deemed a pseudogene. The CDR3 runs 18 residues. CDR3 nucleotides: TGTGCCAGCAGCACAAGCGCCGGGACAGGGGGCCTAACCTACGAGCAGTACTTC. The encoded protein is CASSTSAGTGGLTYEQYF.

The chain employs TRBV3-1 (or the pseudogene TRBV3-2) and TRBJ1-5; D gene uncertain. CDR1 is LGHDT and CDR2 is YNNKEL in the germline V gene (reference sequence). The CDR3 is 17 amino acids. Deletions cut 0 bases from V and 3 bases from J, with 15 bases between. The CDR3 region has the DNA TGTGCCAGCAGCCAAGATCGGGCGGGAGGGTTCAATCAGCCCCAGCATTTT. Its protein product is CASSQDRAGGFNQPQHF.

The chain has TRBV3-1 (or the pseudogene TRBV3-2) and TRBJ2-7, with 15 nucleotides matching TRBD2. There are 16 residues in the CDR3. Germline V lookup: CDR1 LGHDT, CDR2 YNNKEL (reference sequence). Trimming cost V 3 bases and J 6 bases; bases outside gene matches: 6. Written as DNA, the CDR3 is TGTGCCAGCAGCCACATGGGACTAGCGGGAGGAGCCGAGCAGTACTTC. It translates to CASSHMGLAGGAEQYF.

This chain connects TRBV5-1 to TRBJ2-1; 11 nucleotides agree with TRBD2. Germline lookup yields CDR1 SGHRS and CDR2 YFSETQ. V lost 0 bases and J lost 6; bases outside the gene matches: 2. This CDR3 has 15 amino acids. The CDR3 here is CASSLELAGVNEQFF. Here the CDR3 DNA reads TGCGCCAGCAGCTTGGAACTAGCGGGAGTCAATGAGCAGTTCTTC.

The chain joins TRBV13 to TRBJ1-3; TRBD1 is a possible D gene (6 bases). Looked up from germline, CDR1 is PRHDT and CDR2 is FYEKMQ (reference sequence). V lost 5 bases, J lost 3 bases, and 23 bases lay in between. CDR3 length equals 18 residues. The CDR3 DNA follows: TGTGCCAGCAGCACATGGGCTGGGGGCCTCAGAGGTGGAAACACCATATATTTT. Encoded protein: CASSTWAGGLRGGNTIYF. The full variable domain, rest sourced from reference TRBV13 and TRBJ1-3, is AAGVIQSPRHLIKEKRETATLKCYPIPRHDTVYWYQQGPGQDPQFLISFYEKMQSDKGSIPDRFSAQQFSDYHSELNMSSLELGDSALYFCASSTWAGGLRGGNTIYFGEGSWLTVV.

CDR3 nucleotides: TGTGCCAGCAACTTAGCGGGAGGGCCGACAGATACGCAGTATTTT. Its protein product is CASNLAGGPTDTQYF. This chain uses TRBV6-5 with TRBJ2-3; 11 bases agree with TRBD2. Losses at the gene ends were 7 bases for V and 3 bases for J; bases not matched to a gene: 6. The CDR3 has 15 residues. CDR1 is MNHEY, CDR2 SVGAGI, per germline.

This chain links TRBV2 with TRBJ1-6; D is unresolved. Germline-derived CDR1 and CDR2 are SNHLY and FYNNEI. Trimming pared 6 bases from V and 10 bases from J, leaving 10 bases between. The CDR3 consists of 12 residues. The DNA of the CDR3 is TGTGCCAGCAGGGCCGTTAAATCACCCCTCCACTTT. Translating gives CASRAVKSPLHF. The full variable domain, completed using reference TRBV2 and TRBJ1-6, is EPEVTQTPSHQVTQMGQEVILRCVPISNHLYFYWYRQILGQKVEFLVSFYNNEISEKSEIFDDQFSVERPDGSNFTLKIRSTKLEDSAMYFCASRAVKSPLHFGNGTRLTVT.

V is TRBV9 and J is TRBJ2-7; TRBD1 matches 12 bases. The junction had 6 bases not matched to a gene; V was cut back by 4 bases and J by 7 bases. From germline, CDR1 is SGDLS and CDR2 YYNGEE. There are 14 residues in the CDR3. This chain's CDR3 is CASSPGQGAGEQYF. The CDR3 DNA sequence: TGTGCCAGCAGCCCGGGACAGGGGGCCGGGGAGCAGTACTTC.

The chain couples TRBV11-2 to TRBJ2-5, with 8 positions matching TRBD2. Losses at the gene ends were 1 base for V and 2 bases for J; bases not matched to a gene: 3. CDR1 and CDR2 from the germline V gene are SGHAT and FQNNGV. CDR3 length equals 15 residues. CDR3 sequence reads: CASSLVAGLQETQYF. In DNA, the CDR3 is TGTGCCAGCAGCTTAGTAGCGGGATTACAAGAGACCCAGTACTTC.

CDR3 DNA: TGTGCCAGCAGCGTAGCTAGCGGCAGAACCTACGAGCAGTACTTC. Amino acid sequence: CASSVASGRTYEQYF. The V gene is TRBV9, the J gene TRBJ2-7; 7 bases match TRBD2. The V gene's germline CDR1 is SGDLS and CDR2 YYNGEE. V lost 0 bases to trimming and J lost 2 bases; unmatched junction nucleotides: 5. This CDR3 spans 15 amino acids. Full variable domain (outside the CDR3, taken from reference TRBV9 and TRBJ2-7): DSGVTQTPKHLITATGQRVTLRCSPRSGDLSVYWYQQSLDQGLQFLIQYYNGEERAKGNILERFSAQQFPDLHSELNLSSLELGDSALYFCASSVASGRTYEQYFGPGTRLTVT.

V usage is TRBV9 and J usage is TRBJ1-2; tentatively, D is TRBD1 (6 bases). The CDR3 totals 14 residues. V was shortened by 0 bases and J by 4 bases, with 10 bases between the two germline ends. Germline loops: CDR1 SGDLS, CDR2 YYNGEE. CDR3 loop: CASSVGGGSYGYTF. In nucleotides, the CDR3 is TGTGCCAGCAGCGTAGGAGGGGGAAGCTATGGCTACACCTTC.

V is TRBV9 and J is TRBJ1-5; the match to TRBD1 covers 8 bases. J gave up 7 bases and V 0 bases, and 6 bases lay outside the gene matches. The CDR3 extends over 15 amino acids. The germline gives CDR1 SGDLS, CDR2 YYNGEE. In nucleotides, the CDR3 is TGTGCCAGCAGCGTAGCGGGACAGGATGGCCAGCCCCAGCATTTT. This sequence encodes CASSVAGQDGQPQHF.

J is TRBJ2-7 and V is TRBV11-2; 9 bases match TRBD1. J lost 4 bases, V lost 5 bases, and 12 bases had no gene match. From germline, CDR1 is SGHAT and CDR2 FQNNGV. The CDR3 length is 16 residues. CDR3 in amino acids: CASSPILRQGVYEQYF. In DNA, the CDR3 is TGTGCCAGCAGCCCAATATTAAGACAGGGGGTATACGAGCAGTACTTC.